A selection of T cell receptor beta chains follows, all from one sample in a study of OX40 agonist ivuxolimab in advanced cancers. Profiled with immunoSEQ multiplex PCR; TCRdb holds only in-frame clones, not every one. The table shows approximately 35,000 clones, with about three quarters occurring only once. Material: CD4+ or CD8+ T cells sorted from blood, obtained in a trial of the OX40 agonist ivuxolimab. Source of these receptors: an adult with an advanced solid tumor such as melanoma, head and neck, liver or kidney cancer. Both conserved end residues are part of each CDR3.

V,J,CDR3
TRBV30,TRBJ1-1,CAWSGTARAEAFF
TRBV13,TRBJ1-1,CASSFGWTEAFF
TRBV29-1,TRBJ2-5,CSVDRFQETQYF
TRBV10-3,TRBJ2-3,CAISESWLAGGDTQYF
TRBV6-5,TRBJ2-3,CATRLGSGGTDTQYF
TRBV5-1,TRBJ2-3,CASSLNRADTQYF
TRBV28,TRBJ1-2,CASSILTGKGYTF
TRBV19,TRBJ2-7,CASVCEQYF
TRBV13,TRBJ1-6,CASSVAGRDNSPLHF
TRBV27,TRBJ2-2,CASSRPGPYTGELFF
TRBV30,TRBJ2-7,CAWSVNGRATYEQYF
TRBV11-1,TRBJ2-3,CASSLNSPGTSSTDTQYF
TRBV4-2,TRBJ2-6,CASSHESGANVLTF
TRBV5-1,TRBJ2-7,CASSLAGGEWNEQYF
TRBV19,TRBJ1-5,CASSAQAMSNQPQHF
TRBV7-9,TRBJ1-1,CASSSWTGDTEAFF
TRBV7-9,TRBJ1-1,CASSLGLRGADTEAFF
TRBV7-2,TRBJ2-7,CASSLAVTGSYEQYF
TRBV5-1,TRBJ1-3,CASSLIGPQSGGNTIYF
TRBV2,TRBJ2-2,CASSITANTGELFF
TRBV25-1,TRBJ1-4,CASSGTGAFEKLFF
TRBV11-1,TRBJ2-7,CASSLDWYRRDYEQYF
TRBV10-2,TRBJ2-1,CASSGGGEQFF
TRBV25-1,TRBJ2-5,CASSPLGGAPGTQYF
TRBV28,TRBJ2-2,CASSYRTGELFF
TRBV6-1,TRBJ2-7,CASSWDRGTYEQYF
TRBV2,TRBJ2-4,CASSEQREKGPDF
TRBV25-1,TRBJ1-1,CASSEYWQGETEAFF
TRBV7-2,TRBJ1-3,CASSPDRSGDTIYF
TRBV19,TRBJ1-4,CASTRTASNEKLFF
TRBV19,TRBJ2-3,CASSDGGRTDTQYF
TRBV5-1,TRBJ1-2,CASSFNFRDRGLSFYGYTF
TRBV4-1,TRBJ2-2,CASSQVDMGFYTGELFF
TRBV6-5,TRBJ2-1,CASSLNPGMEQFF
TRBV18,TRBJ2-3,CASSPTGKERNTQYF
TRBV21-1,TRBJ1-1,CASILGDPNTEAFF
TRBV7-9,TRBJ1-2,CASSLMLGADGYTF
TRBV6-6,TRBJ2-5,CASSYRETQYF
TRBV5-1,TRBJ2-5,CASSLAGQHQETQYF
TRBV5-1,TRBJ1-4,CASSLASQGENEKLFF
TRBV9,TRBJ2-3,CASSGGFRADTQYF
TRBV30,TRBJ1-6,CAWSRVASSYNSPLHF
TRBV6-5,TRBJ1-1,CASSYSSGGYTEAFF
TRBV12-5,TRBJ1-1,CASGLHLTGNTEAFF
TRBV5-1,TRBJ1-3,CASRPPGNSGNTIYF
TRBV12-5,TRBJ1-5,CASGLIYQPQHF
TRBV15,TRBJ2-6,CATSRVPDSSGANVLTF
TRBV4-2,TRBJ2-6,CASSVTIRLQSRANVLTF
TRBV27,TRBJ1-1,CASRKQGLNTEAFF
TRBV30,TRBJ2-3,CAWSERLRVFWYF
TRBV15,TRBJ1-3,CATSRDQGIQLESGNTIYF
TRBV9,TRBJ2-1,CASSDGSYNEQFF
TRBV6-6,TRBJ2-3,CASSPLAGAATDTQYF
TRBV7-9,TRBJ2-1,CASSLPGLQNEQFF
TRBV29-1,TRBJ2-1,CSGETGTPGHDEQFF
TRBV9,TRBJ1-1,CASSVSQNTEAFF
TRBV18,TRBJ1-1,CASSRERMDTEAFF